The clone carrying this TCR beta chain has a count of ten or more. Criteria for exclusion of patients were uncontrolled infection, other autoimmune disease, pregnancy or lactation. From RNA transcripts, TCR beta CDR3 regions were amplified. The study used the HTBI primer set for a first-round RT-PCR of the TCR CDR3. TCRdb fed the multiplex PCR reads into MiXCR, producing one record per CDR3 protein. The repertoire includes 250,000 to 300,000 distinct CDR3 sequences, around 15% of them detected once, and 55% to 60% sits in the top ten. This sample is part of a study of T cells in Graves' hyperthyroidism and ophthalmopathy. Germline-derived CDR1 and CDR2 are DFQATT and SNEGSKA (reference sequence). The ends lost 5 bases at V and 6 bases at J; junction bases unmatched: 7. This CDR3 region has 14 residues.

The V call is TRBV20-1, the J call TRBJ2-3; 11 positions match TRBD2. This sequence originates from a woman aged 60-75 years with Graves' ophthalmopathy. Sequences were obtained from blood. The CDR3 loop reads CSAPIAGGDDTQYF. As DNA, the CDR3 is TGCAGTGCTCCAATAGCGGGGGGGGACGATACGCAGTATTTT.